This is a list of T cell receptor beta chains from one sample in a study of tumor-infiltrating lymphocytes in primary liver carcinoma. TCRdb reanalysed the multiplex PCR reads using MiXCR and keeps one entry per CDR3 protein. This table holds tens of thousands of distinct CDR3 sequences, roughly 69% found once. The specimen was tumor-adjacent normal liver tissue. All receptors come from a man in his forties with primary liver carcinoma and hepatitis B virus infection. The CDR3 runs from the conserved cysteine through the conserved F or W. Fields, in order: J gene, clone size, D gene, V gene, CDR3 DNA, CDR3 protein. The D gene is left open where the match is weak. The listing skips clone size in some rows; elsewhere it reads once, few, many or a size class.

TRBJ2-3 | - | TRBD2 | TRBV28 | TGTGCCAGCAGGCTAGGAGCGGGAGGGGAAGGGAATACGCAGTATTTT | CASRLGAGGEGNTQYF
TRBJ1-5 | many | TRBD1 | TRBV28 | TGTGCCAGCAGCCGGAACCTCGGACAGGGGCGCCTCAATCAGCCCCAGCATTTT | CASSRNLGQGRLNQPQHF
TRBJ2-1 | - | - | TRBV29-1 | TGCGGCGGCACAGGTTGGGAGCAGTTCTTC | CGGTGWEQFF
TRBJ2-1 | few | - | TRBV4-1 | TGCGCCAGCAGCCAAGATGGGTTATCACGAAATGAGCAGTTCTTC | CASSQDGLSRNEQFF
TRBJ2-3 | - | TRBD2 | TRBV11-1 | TGTCCCAGCGCGGGGGGAGCTGGCACAGATACGCGGTATTTT | CPSAGGAGTDTRYF
TRBJ2-7 | - | TRBD1 | TRBV29-1 | TGCAGCACTTCGGGACAGGGCTACGAGCTGTACTTC | CSTSGQGYELYF
TRBJ1-4 | - | - | TRBV4-2 | TGTGCCAGCAGCCAAGAGGGCCCCAAACCAACTAATGAAAAACTGTTTTTT | CASSQEGPKPTNEKLFF
TRBJ2-7 | - | - | TRBV4-2 | TGTGCCAACAGCCAAGACGCAGGGGCCTACAAGCAGTACTTC | CANSQDAGAYKQYF
TRBJ2-2 | - | TRBD2 | TRBV12-3/TRBV12-4 | TGTATCACCTGTCCGGGACTAGCGGGATTGACGAACACCGGGGAGCTGTTTTTT | CITCPGLAGLTNTGELFF
TRBJ2-7 | few | TRBD1 | TRBV19 | TGTGCCAGTAGTATAACAGGGGCGAACTACGAGCAGTACTTC | CASSITGANYEQYF
TRBJ2-1 | - | TRBD2 | TRBV29-1 | TGCAGCGTTGAGGTACCGGGACTAGCACTTCGAAATGGGCAGTTCTTC | CSVEVPGLALRNGQFF
TRBJ1-1 | - | - | TRBV6-6 | TGTGCCAGCAGTAACTCGTCCACGGGAGGGGCTTTCTTT | CASSNSSTGGAFF
TRBJ2-1 | - | - | TRBV7-8 | TGTGCCAGCAGCTCCGACCTCGGCGGTACATACAATGAGCAGTTCTTC | CASSSDLGGTYNEQFF
TRBJ2-7 | many | - | TRBV6-6 | TGTGCCAGCAGTCATTCCCCGGGACGCAGCTCCTACGAGCAGTACTTC | CASSHSPGRSSYEQYF
TRBJ2-5 | - | - | TRBV6-5 | TGTGCCAGCAGGAAGACTGGCGGGTTATCCCAGGAGACCCAGTACTTC | CASRKTGGLSQETQYF
TRBJ2-3 | many | - | TRBV5-6 | TGTGCCAGCAGCTTGCAAGTTCAGGCTGGGGGTACGCAGTATTTT | CASSLQVQAGGTQYF
TRBJ2-1 | - | TRBD2 | TRBV10-3 | TGTGCCATCATTGGGGCTAGCGGGCCCACCTACAATGAGCAGTTCTTC | CAIIGASGPTYNEQFF
TRBJ2-3 | once | - | TRBV5-4 | TGTGCCAGCAGCCTGGATGACTATAGCAGCGATACGCAGTATTTT | CASSLDDYSSDTQYF
TRBJ2-1 | - | - | TRBV11-2 | TGTGCCAGTAGCCCCGACATAGGGAGTGAGCAGTTCTTC | CASSPDIGSEQFF
TRBJ2-3 | - | - | TRBV12-3/TRBV12-4 | TGTGCCAGCAGTTTGGCGCGAGGGGGTCCTATCACAGATACGCAGTATTTT | CASSLARGGPITDTQYF
TRBJ2-3 | - | - | TRBV4-1 | TGCGCCAGCAGCCATGATCCGGCCAATCAGCCCCAGTATTTT | CASSHDPANQPQYF
TRBJ2-1 | once | TRBD2 | TRBV6-5 | TGTACCAGCAGGTCCAGCGGGAAAGCCTACAATGAGCAGTTCTTT | CTSRSSGKAYNEQFF
TRBJ2-3 | few | - | TRBV11-2 | TGTGCCAGCAGCTACGGCATGGTGTATACGCAGTATTTT | CASSYGMVYTQYF
TRBJ2-5 | - | TRBD2 | TRBV11-2 | TGTGCCAGCAGCCATACTCCAGGCGGGGGGAAAGAGACCCAGTACTTC | CASSHTPGGGKETQYF
TRBJ2-1 | - | - | TRBV29-1 | TGCGGCGTTCTTGACAGCGAGCATTTTTTC | CGVLDSEHFF
TRBJ2-3 | - | TRBD1 | TRBV6-5 | TGTGCCAGCAGCTACTCCCGGGACAGGGTAGATAGGCAGTATTTT | CASSYSRDRVDRQYF
TRBJ2-1 | - | - | TRBV6-1 | TGTGCCAGCAGTGAAGCATGGGGGGCCTACAATGAGCAGTTCTTC | CASSEAWGAYNEQFF
TRBJ2-7 | few | - | TRBV11-2 | TGTGCCAGCACCCCCTTGGAAGCGGCCCACTACGAGCAGTACTTC | CASTPLEAAHYEQYF
TRBJ2-2 | many | TRBD2 | TRBV10-3 | TGTGCCATCAGGGAGCGGGACGACACCGGGGAGCTGTTTTTT | CAIRERDDTGELFF
TRBJ1-1 | - | - | TRBV7-9 | TGTGCCAGCAGCTTTCAGGGTTGGACCGTAGCTTTCTTT | CASSFQGWTVAFF
TRBJ2-5 | - | TRBD1 | TRBV29-1 | TGTAGCGTTGAAGCGGACAGGGGGCGAGTAGAGACCCAGTACTTC | CSVEADRGRVETQYF
TRBJ2-7 | few | TRBD2 | TRBV4-2 | TGTGCCAGCGGCCAAGCGACTAGCGGGGTTTCCTACGAGCAGTATTTC | CASGQATSGVSYEQYF
TRBJ1-3 | - | - | TRBV29-1 | TGTAGCGTTGAAGCCGGGGTGGAGTATTTT | CSVEAGVEYF
TRBJ2-7 | large | TRBD1 | TRBV6-5 | TGTGCCAGCAGGCCCGGACAGGCAGCATCCTTTTACGAGCAGTACTTC | CASRPGQAASFYEQYF
TRBJ2-1 | few | TRBD2 | TRBV5-4 | TGTGCCAGCAGCCCTGGCGGAGGCGGGAGCTCCTACAATGAGCAGTTCTTC | CASSPGGGGSSYNEQFF
TRBJ2-7 | few | - | TRBV11-2 | TGTGCCAGCAGCTTACTAGCGGGACAGGGCGAGCAGTACTTC | CASSLLAGQGEQYF
TRBJ2-7 | - | - | TRBV6-1 | TGTACCAGCAGGACAACCTACGAGCAGTACTTC | CTSRTTYEQYF
TRBJ2-7 | medium-sized | - | TRBV11-2 | TGTGCCAGCAGCTTAGGTTTTAGGGCGGGGTTGAACGAGCAGTACTTC | CASSLGFRAGLNEQYF
TRBJ2-7 | - | TRBD2 | TRBV4-3 | TGCGCCAGCGGCCAAGATTGGAGTAACGGGAGGGCCTACGAGCAGTACTTC | CASGQDWSNGRAYEQYF
TRBJ1-5 | - | - | TRBV6-2/TRBV6-3 | TGTGCCAGCAGTTACAGCCCCAGGGGAGCAATAACTCAGCCCCAGAATTTT | CASSYSPRGAITQPQNF
TRBJ2-1 | medium-sized | - | TRBV5-1 | TGCGCCAGCAGCTTGGGTGCGAATGAGCAGTTCTTC | CASSLGANEQFF
TRBJ2-3 | - | - | TRBV12-3/TRBV12-4 | TGTGCAAGCAGTGTTCATTCAAGCGGCACAGTTACGCAGTATTTT | CASSVHSSGTVTQYF
TRBJ2-2 | many | - | TRBV4-1 | TGCGCCAGCAGCCAAGAAGCCGGGGAGCTGTTTTTT | CASSQEAGELFF
TRBJ2-1 | many | TRBD2 | TRBV7-8 | TGTGCCAGCTCTGCTAGCGGGAGGTCTGGCTCCTACAATGAGCAGTTCTTC | CASSASGRSGSYNEQFF
TRBJ1-5 | few | TRBD1 | TRBV28 | TGTGCCAGCAACATAAGGGGACAGCCTCAGCATTTT | CASNIRGQPQHF
TRBJ2-5 | - | TRBD2 | TRBV11-2 | TGTGCCAGCAGCTACTCCCGTGGTAGCGGGAGAGGGACCCAGTACTTC | CASSYSRGSGRGTQYF
TRBJ2-5 | - | - | TRBV6-6 | TGTGCCAGCAATTACCGGGATCAAGAGACCCAGTACTTC | CASNYRDQETQYF
TRBJ1-4 | - | - | TRBV4-1 | TGCGTCAGCAGCCAAGGACGGACCGCCACAACTAATGAAAAACTGTTTTTT | CVSSQGRTATTNEKLFF
TRBJ2-7 | - | - | TRBV7-8 | TGTGTCAGCAACTTTGACTCCGCCTACGAACAGTACTTC | CVSNFDSAYEQYF
TRBJ2-6 | - | - | TRBV30 | TGTGCCTGGACCCCCGGACATGGCGGGGCCAACATCCTGACTTTC | CAWTPGHGGANILTF
TRBJ2-3 | medium-sized | - | TRBV4-1 | TGCGCCAGCGGACCAGTTCGTGGAGATACGCAGTATTTT | CASGPVRGDTQYF
TRBJ2-1 | - | - | TRBV12-3/TRBV12-4 | TGTGCCAGCAGTCTCCAGACAGAATTTAGGAGTGAGCAGTTCTTC | CASSLQTEFRSEQFF
TRBJ2-1 | - | - | TRBV29-1 | TGCAGCGTTGCCGGGGCCGGGAACAATGAGCAGTTCTTC | CSVAGAGNNEQFF
TRBJ1-6 | - | - | TRBV10-3 | TGTGCCATCAGTCGGGGGGATTCACCCCTCCACTTT | CAISRGDSPLHF
TRBJ2-1 | many | - | TRBV6-1 | TGTGCCAGCAGTGAAGTGGCAGACAATGAGCAGTTCTTC | CASSEVADNEQFF
TRBJ2-3 | - | - | TRBV11-2 | TGTGCCAGTAGCGCCAGCACAGATATGCAATATTTT | CASSASTDMQYF
TRBJ1-1 | - | TRBD1 | TRBV29-1 | TGCAGCGTTGCGGGAAGCAGGGGGGGTAGGAACACTGAAGCTTTCTTT | CSVAGSRGGRNTEAFF
TRBJ2-7 | - | - | TRBV7-9 | TGTGCCAGTAGCGCTATAACTGCAGGCTTAGTCTACGAGCAGTACTTC | CASSAITAGLVYEQYF
TRBJ2-3 | - | TRBD2 | TRBV29-1 | TGCAGCACTAGGACTAGCGAGAGGAATACGCAGTATTTT | CSTRTSERNTQYF
TRBJ2-1 | - | TRBD1 | TRBV6-5 | TGTGCCAGCACCAAGCCTGGACAGGCTGACAATGAGCAGTTCTTC | CASTKPGQADNEQFF